This section outlines one T cell receptor (beta chain) sequence together with its context. This sample is drawn from a study of cytomegalovirus exposure and HLA in healthy donors. The PCR made use of 60 Vbeta and 13 Jbeta primers. Method: immunoSEQ multiplex PCR; TCRdb's copy keeps in-frame clones and lacks some. The repertoire has about 110,000 clones, approximately 70% of them found once; the top ten carry approximately 10%. V was clipped by 8 bases and J by 5 bases, with 16 bases between them. CDR1 is MNHEY and CDR2 is SVGAGI in the germline V gene. The CDR3 has 14 residues. V usage is TRBV6-5 and J usage is TRBJ2-1; D remains unclear. Sequencing input: PBMCs. The TCR originated in a man aged 35-49 years in good health and CMV-seropositive. CDR3 DNA sequence: TGTGCCAGCGCCCGAGGTAGACCACACAATGAGCAGTTCTTC. Amino acids: CASARGRPHNEQFF.